One sample yielded the 29 T cell receptor beta chains listed below, sequenced in a study of post-analysis software for immune sequencing data. Built from TCR beta cDNA, the libraries had unique molecular identifiers in them. Each CDR3 protein is one row after TCRdb ran MiXCR on the PCR reads. The table has roughly 870,000 distinct CDR3 sequences, 53% seen once. Which antigens these TCRs recognize remains unknown. Study outcomes and limitations: The five TRBV segments detected at higher frequency in patients than in controls included TRBV5-6, TRBV5-1 and TRBV20-1.

Input material: blood. These receptors all come from a girl under 18 with multiple sclerosis.

The chain has TRBV7-8 and TRBJ2-1; 9 bases fit TRBD2. The CDR3 consists of 18 residues. V was clipped by 1 base and J by 6 bases; unmatched bases: 13. Germline V gene data show CDR1 as SGHVS and CDR2 as FQNEAQ. The CDR3 DNA follows: TGTGCCAGCAGCTTAGGGCGGTTAGCGGGAGTCACCCCCAATGAGCAGTTCTTC. It is translated as CASSLGRLAGVTPNEQFF.

In this sample, this clonotype turned up a few times. V gene TRBV10-3 combines with J gene TRBJ2-1; D unresolved. This CDR3 is built from 13 residues. Germline V gene data show CDR1 as ENHRY and CDR2 as SYGVKD. The V gene lost 7 bases and the J gene lost 8 bases, with 15 bases spanning the gap. The CDR3 nucleotides are TGTGCCATCACTGGAGCCCCGAGTGATGAGCAGTTCTTC. Protein product: CAITGAPSDEQFF.

Turning to this clonotype: Its ends do not fully match the called genes, so a read error is possible. V is TRBV6-5 and J is TRBJ2-3, with 10 bases fitting TRBD1. CDR1 is MNHEY and CDR2 is SVGAGI in the germline V gene. This CDR3 has 18 residues. The CDR3 sequence: CASSYAGTGVLFTNTQYF. The CDR3 DNA reads as TGTGCCAGCAGTTACGCCGGGACAGGGGTCCTCTTCACAAATACGCAGTATTTT.

This clonotype was counted a few times. The CDR3 is CASSLVRWEETQYF. CDR3 in DNA: TGTGCCAGCAGTTTGGTTCGATGGGAAGAGACCCAGTACTTC. V and J are TRBV12-3 or TRBV12-4 and TRBJ2-4; D is undetermined. The better agreement between TRBJ2-5 and the DNA end casts doubt on the J call. CDR3 size: 14 residues.

V gene TRBV12-3 or TRBV12-4 combines with J gene TRBJ2-1; weak D call: TRBD2 (5 bases). The CDR3 consists of 14 residues. V was pared by 1 base and J by 6 bases, with 10 bases between. This chain's CDR3 is CASSLGPAVNEQFF. The CDR3 coding sequence is TGTGCCAGCAGTTTAGGGCCAGCGGTCAATGAGCAGTTCTTC.

This clonotype has a handful of counts. The chain joins TRBV15 to TRBJ2-7; D is unclear. Germline V gene lookup returns CDR1 LNHNV and CDR2 YYDKDF (reference sequence). This CDR3 spans 14 amino acids. The V gene lost 4 bases and the J gene lost 0 bases, with 10 bases spanning the gap. CDR3 protein: CATSTRTTSYEQYF. For the CDR3, the DNA is TGTGCCACCAGCACCAGAACAACCTCCTACGAGCAGTACTTC.

CDR3 protein: CASSQGGDSSYEQYF. In nucleotides, the CDR3 is TGCGCCAGCAGCCAAGGCGGCGATAGCTCCTACGAGCAGTACTTC. V gene TRBV4-1 combines with J gene TRBJ2-7; D not certain. Trimming left V 1 base short and J 0 bases short, with 10 bases between. The CDR3 runs 15 residues. Germline-derived CDR1 and CDR2 are MGHRA and YSYEKL.

The chain combines TRBV20-1 with TRBJ2-4; 9 bases are shared with TRBD1. The J call is in doubt because the DNA end fits TRBJ2-5 better. This CDR3 has 15 residues. Germline loops: CDR1 DFQATT, CDR2 SNEGSKA (reference sequence). The CDR3 sequence: CSARNLQGAGETQYF. The CDR3 bases are TGCAGTGCTAGAAACCTACAGGGGGCGGGAGAGACCCAGTACTTC.

This clonotype appeared once. The V gene is TRBV14, the J gene TRBJ1-2; D gene uncertain. Looked up from germline, CDR1 is SGHDN and CDR2 is FVKESK. This CDR3 is 15 amino acids long. Trimming removed 4 bases from V and 8 bases from J, with 20 bases in between. The CDR3 DNA reads TGTGCCAGCAGCCTAACGCCGGGCAGTTCATACGGCTACACCTTC. It is translated as CASSLTPGSSYGYTF.

This chain connects TRBV19 to TRBJ2-1; 7 bases line up with TRBD2. J lost 4 bases, V lost 3 bases, and 6 bases had no gene match. In germline, CDR1 is LNHDA, CDR2 SQIVND (reference sequence). CDR3 length equals 15 residues. The CDR3 DNA follows: TGTGCCAGTAGTATCAGGGAGGGCGGGTACAATGAGCAGTTCTTC. This encodes CASSIREGGYNEQFF.

The V and J genes are TRBV5-5 and TRBJ1-4; D gene uncertain. Trimming pared 6 bases from V and 0 bases from J, leaving 12 bases between. Germline CDR1 is SGHKS and CDR2 is YYEKEE (reference sequence). The CDR3 covers 15 residues. The CDR3 protein is CASKRPFATNEKLFF. Here the CDR3 DNA reads TGTGCCAGCAAAAGGCCGTTTGCAACTAATGAAAAACTGTTTTTT.

The chain joins TRBV12-5 to TRBJ2-3; TRBD2 matches at 11 bases. Looked up from germline, CDR1 is LGHNT and CDR2 is FRNRAP. CDR3 length: 16 residues. V dropped 1 base and J dropped 4; count of bases not matched to a gene: 4. CDR3 in DNA: TGTGCTAGTGGTTTGGCAACTAGCGGGAGAGCAGATACGCAGTATTTT. Its protein is CASGLATSGRADTQYF. The full variable domain, in which reference TRBV12-5 and TRBJ2-3 provide the parts outside the CDR3, is DARVTQTPRHKVTEMGQEVTMRCQPILGHNTVFWYRQTMMQGLELLAYFRNRAPLDDSGMPKDRFSAEMPDATLATLKIQPSEPRDSAVYFCASGLATSGRADTQYFGPGTRLTVL.

The chain has TRBV29-1 and TRBJ2-7; no definite D call. V was clipped by 7 bases and J by 2 bases, with 18 bases between them. Germline V lookup: CDR1 SQVTM, CDR2 ANQGSEA. The CDR3 consists of 14 residues. In DNA, the CDR3 is TGCAGCGCCCTTGAGATCCTGTCACCCTACGAGCAGTACTTC. Protein sequence: CSALEILSPYEQYF.

This clonotype was seen only a few times. The rearrangement joins TRBV5-1 to TRBJ2-7; 8 bases agree with TRBD1. The germline V gene encodes CDR1 SGHRS and CDR2 YFSETQ. Losses at the gene ends were 7 bases for V and 1 base for J; bases not matched to a gene: 4. CDR3 length: 13 residues. CDR3 sequence (DNA): TGCGCCAGCGGACAGGGTGGGTCCTACGAGCAGTACTTC. This encodes CASGQGGSYEQYF.

The genes are TRBV7-8 and TRBJ2-7, with 7 positions matching TRBD1. The germline V gene has CDR1 SGHVS and CDR2 FQNEAQ. The V gene end was trimmed by 5 bases and the J gene end by 5 bases; junction bases not matched to a gene: 9. CDR3 length equals 14 residues. The CDR3 DNA reads as TGTGCCAGCAGCCCTTGGGACAGTGTGAACGAGCAGTACTTC. It specifies CASSPWDSVNEQYF. Drawing the rest from reference TRBV7-8 and TRBJ2-7, the complete variable domain is GAGVSQSPRYKVAKRGQDVALRCDPISGHVSLFWYQQALGQGPEFLTYFQNEAQLDKSGLPSDRFFAERPEGSVSTLKIQRTQQEDSAVYLCASSPWDSVNEQYFGPGTRLTVT.

In its sample, this clonotype was seen once. The chain combines TRBV5-1 with TRBJ2-1; 10 bases are shared with TRBD2. Germline V gives CDR1 SGHRS, CDR2 YFSETQ. The CDR3 has 15 amino acids. Trimming removed 1 base from V and 9 bases from J; junction bases left unmatched: 7. The chain's CDR3 is CASSLPSGSGGEQFF. DNA of the CDR3: TGCGCCAGCAGCTTGCCTAGCGGGAGCGGTGGTGAGCAGTTCTTC.

This chain connects TRBV3-1 to TRBJ2-7; D possibly matches TRBD1 or TRBD2 (6 bases each). There are 14 residues in the CDR3. With 3 bases removed from V and 3 bases from J, the gap between germline ends came to 12 bases. Germline lookup yields CDR1 LGHDT and CDR2 YNNKEL (reference sequence). Here the CDR3 DNA reads TGTGCCAGCAGCCAGGGGGGACACCTCTACGAGCAGTACTTC. Protein: CASSQGGHLYEQYF.

The gene calls are TRBV7-8 and TRBJ2-7; 10 nucleotides align to TRBD2. The CDR3 spans 20 residues. Germline V CDR1 and CDR2: SGHVS, FQNEAQ. J lost 0 bases, V lost 5 bases, and 19 bases had no gene match. Here the CDR3 reads CASSHRSGGLAGAASYEQYF. DNA of the CDR3: TGTGCCAGCAGCCACCGCTCCGGGGGGCTAGCGGGAGCCGCCTCCTACGAGCAGTACTTC. Full variable domain (rest looked up from reference TRBV7-8 and TRBJ2-7): GAGVSQSPRYKVAKRGQDVALRCDPISGHVSLFWYQQALGQGPEFLTYFQNEAQLDKSGLPSDRFFAERPEGSVSTLKIQRTQQEDSAVYLCASSHRSGGLAGAASYEQYFGPGTRLTVT.

This clonotype was found a few times. V and J are TRBV7-2 and TRBJ1-2; no firm D call. This CDR3 has 15 residues. The V end was cut by 3 bases, the J end by 4 bases, with 15 bases between. The germline gives CDR1 SGHTA, CDR2 FQGNSA. CDR3 in amino acids: CASSLQSGLSYGYTF. CDR3 bases: TGTGCCAGCAGCTTGCAGTCGGGGTTAAGCTATGGCTACACCTTC.

This clonotype was seen a few times. The V and J genes are TRBV20-1 and TRBJ1-1; D uncertain. The CDR3 is made up of 12 amino acids. Germline lookup yields CDR1 DFQATT and CDR2 SNEGSKA (reference sequence). Trimming shortened V by 6 bases and J by 4 bases, and 12 bases separated the two germline ends. The CDR3 DNA is TGCAGTGCCTCGGTGCGGGTCACTGAAGCTTTCTTT. This gives the protein CSASVRVTEAFF.

This chain joins TRBV4-1 and TRBJ2-3; TRBD1 matches at 12 bases. The CDR3 covers 18 residues. CDR1 and CDR2 (germline): MGHRA, YSYEKL. V was clipped by 0 bases and J by 4 bases; unmatched bases: 8. CDR3 coding DNA: TGCGCCAGCAGCCAAGATTGGGACAGGGGGCTGATCGCAGATACGCAGTATTTT. It codes for CASSQDWDRGLIADTQYF.

J is TRBJ2-7 and V is TRBV12-3 or TRBV12-4; D unclear. Trimming stripped 7 bases from V and 3 bases from J, with 13 bases between. The CDR3 is made up of 13 amino acids. CDR3 in amino acids: CASTPGPVYEQYF. In DNA form, the CDR3 reads TGTGCCAGCACCCCTGGCCCCGTCTACGAGCAGTACTTC.

The chain has TRBV29-1 and TRBJ2-4; TRBD1 is a possible D gene (5 bases). This CDR3 region has 16 residues. With 4 bases removed from V and 1 base from J, the gap between germline ends came to 17 bases. The germline V gene encodes CDR1 SQVTM and CDR2 ANQGSEA. This chain's CDR3 is CSVGLTDHRAKNIQYF. The DNA for the CDR3 is TGCAGCGTTGGCTTGACAGACCATAGGGCCAAAAACATTCAGTACTTC.

The V and J genes are TRBV3-1 and TRBJ1-4; D remains ambiguous. The CDR3 loop spans 15 amino acids. CDR1 and CDR2 from the germline V gene are LGHDT and YNNKEL (reference sequence). Trimming took 0 bases from V and 8 from J, leaving 13 bases between them. CDR3 in DNA: TGTGCCAGCAGCCAAGATCAAAGGGCCAGAGAAAAACTGTTTTTT. Protein: CASSQDQRAREKLFF.

This chain connects TRBV12-3 or TRBV12-4 to TRBJ1-1; D might be TRBD1 (5 bases). CDR3 length: 13 amino acids. Trimming cost V 8 bases and J 1 base, with 11 bases left between them. Here the CDR3 reads CASEGHQNTEAFF. In nucleotides, the CDR3 is TGTGCCAGCGAGGGGCACCAGAACACTGAAGCTTTCTTT.

This sequence joins TRBV20-1 and TRBJ1-5; no clear D. V was pared by 3 bases and J by 3 bases, with 18 bases between. Germline V gene lookup returns CDR1 DFQATT and CDR2 SNEGSKA (reference sequence). The CDR3 is 16 amino acids. The CDR3 DNA follows: TGCAGTGCTAGCATCAGTAAGGGAGGCTCCAATCAGCCCCAGCATTTT. It is translated as CSASISKGGSNQPQHF.

This clonotype was seen more than once but under ten times. The chain joins TRBV7-2 to TRBJ2-1, with a tentative D call TRBD2 (7 bases). The ends were cut back, 8 bases at V and 2 bases at J, with 22 bases in the middle. CDR1 SGHTA and CDR2 FQGNSA come from the germline V gene. The CDR3 covers 17 residues. The CDR3 coding sequence is TGTGCCAGCCAAAGATCGAGGGGGACTAACGCCTACAATGAGCAGTTCTTC. Residues: CASQRSRGTNAYNEQFF.

V usage is TRBV14 and J usage is TRBJ2-7; 13 positions match TRBD2. Germline-derived CDR1 and CDR2 are SGHDN and FVKESK. Trimming took 0 bases from V and 5 from J; bases not matched to a gene: 10. CDR3 size: 18 residues. The CDR3 DNA sequence: TGTGCCAGCAGCCAAGACTTGGCCGGGACTAGCGGGAAAAACGAGCAGTACTTC. It yields the protein CASSQDLAGTSGKNEQYF.

The V call is TRBV10-3, the J call TRBJ1-5; maybe TRBD1 (5 bases). Germline assignment: CDR1 ENHRY and CDR2 SYGVKD. Trimming removed 11 bases at V and 7 bases at J, with 21 bases between. The CDR3 has 14 residues. The CDR3 nucleotides read TGTGCCGCAGGGACGGCAGGCCCGGGGCAGCCCCAGCATTTT. Translating it yields CAAGTAGPGQPQHF.